The rows below give T cell receptor beta chains drawn from one sample of a study of response to subunit inactivated influenza vaccine. Via MiXCR, TCRdb re-called the RT-PCR reads, giving one row per CDR3 protein. The sample gives 450,000 to 500,000 distinct CDR3 sequences, 11% of which show up once; about an eighth is in the top ten. Sequences were derived from PBMCs from blood, sampled 40 to 50 days after vaccination. Receptor source: a man in his forties or fifties who received an inactivated influenza vaccine. Each CDR3 is given with its conserved first and last residue. D genes are given only for firm matches. Not every row has a clone size; where given, it reads once, few, many or a size class.

CDR3aa | abundance | v_gene | d_gene | j_gene
CASSRTSGSRDEQYF | . | TRBV7-9 | TRBD2 | TRBJ2-7
CASSTTGTGWSPLHF | many | TRBV12-3/TRBV12-4 | TRBD1 | TRBJ1-6
CASRPGTGDLLSEQYF | . | TRBV5-1 | TRBD1 | TRBJ2-7
CASSLIPPDRGLDEQFF | . | TRBV5-1 | TRBD1 | TRBJ2-1
CASSQDVRYEQFF | many | TRBV4-1 | . | TRBJ2-1
CASSLGGDTDTQYF | . | TRBV5-4 | . | TRBJ2-3
CATSRDWTGSSYEQYF | . | TRBV15 | TRBD1 | TRBJ2-7
CASSLEAAADTQYF | many | TRBV12-3/TRBV12-4 | . | TRBJ2-3
CSIEQGVDTQYF | . | TRBV20-1 | . | TRBJ2-3
CASSYGGVMNTEAFF | . | TRBV6-2/TRBV6-3 | . | TRBJ1-1
CASSEGLQETQYF | many | TRBV10-1 | . | TRBJ2-5
CASSWEGGGGEKLFF | few | TRBV7-2 | . | TRBJ1-4
CASSPRDRDTGELFF | . | TRBV18 | TRBD1 | TRBJ2-2
CASSLGGQPSNQPQHF | few | TRBV7-9 | . | TRBJ1-5
CASSLLGQTYEQYF | few | TRBV5-1 | . | TRBJ2-7
CSAARSGAREVSGANVLTF | . | TRBV20-1 | . | TRBJ2-6
CASGKYQETQYF | many | TRBV12-3/TRBV12-4 | . | TRBJ2-5
CASSFGGILDNEQFF | many | TRBV5-6 | . | TRBJ2-1
CASSFPGAPTYEQYF | . | TRBV7-9 | . | TRBJ2-7
CASSTGHTTSGNTIYF | . | TRBV5-5 | . | TRBJ1-3
CASSVTPGTGLGKNIQYF | once | TRBV11-2 | TRBD1 | TRBJ2-4
CASSWGDKQYF | few | TRBV28 | . | TRBJ2-4
CASSYSSQGGYTF | many | TRBV6-6 | . | TRBJ1-2
CSVAQGNSYNEQFF | . | TRBV29-1 | . | TRBJ2-1
CASSPVGTDTQYF | many | TRBV12-3/TRBV12-4 | . | TRBJ2-3
CASSQVTANEKLFF | . | TRBV4-3 | . | TRBJ1-4
CATSRDPGQNYEQYF | few | TRBV15 | . | TRBJ2-7
CASSYSLTGGNTGELFF | many | TRBV6-5 | TRBD1 | TRBJ2-2
CASSLTYREVEKLFF | few | TRBV6-1 | . | TRBJ1-4
CASSYSGKGKLFF | . | TRBV6-5 | . | TRBJ1-4
CASSSLATYEQYF | many | TRBV5-1 | . | TRBJ2-7
CASSQLGYQETQYF | . | TRBV4-3 | . | TRBJ2-5